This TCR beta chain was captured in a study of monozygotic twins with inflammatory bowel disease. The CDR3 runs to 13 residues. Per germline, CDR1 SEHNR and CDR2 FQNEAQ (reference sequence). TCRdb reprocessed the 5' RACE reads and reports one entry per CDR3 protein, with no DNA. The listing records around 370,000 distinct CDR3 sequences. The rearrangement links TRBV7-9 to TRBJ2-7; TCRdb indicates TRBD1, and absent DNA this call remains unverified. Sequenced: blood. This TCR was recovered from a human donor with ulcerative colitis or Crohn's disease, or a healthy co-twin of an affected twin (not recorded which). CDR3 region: CASSYTGYYEQYF. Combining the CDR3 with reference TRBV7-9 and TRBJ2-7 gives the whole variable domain DTGVSQNPRHKITKRGQNVTFRCDPISEHNRLYWYRQTLGQGPEFLTYFQNEAQLEKSRLLSDRFSAERPKGSFSTLEIQRTEQGDSAMYLCASSYTGYYEQYFGPGTRLTVT.